Sequencing of this T cell receptor (beta chain) was carried out in a study of shared clonotypes between healthy human individuals. Samples underwent the assay at deep level. TCRdb keeps only in-frame clones here, not all; method: immunoSEQ multiplex PCR. The sample includes some 500,000 clones, roughly 95% of them seen just once. J lost 6 bases, V lost 6 bases, and 4 bases had no gene match. This CDR3 has 13 amino acids. In germline, CDR1 is MNHEY, CDR2 SVGAGI. For this clone: Its antigen is not identified.

Broader study findings: Rarefaction gave evidence that sorted-subset sequencing remained incomplete despite large depth.

The material sequenced was naive CD4+ T cells sorted from blood. Subset of the sample: CD45RA+ positively selected. This chain links TRBV6-5 with TRBJ1-1; TRBD1 matches at 10 bases. The TCR was taken from a woman aged 25 to 39 in good health. The CDR3 spells CASSLGQGAEAFF. The CDR3 nucleotides are TGTGCCAGCAGCCTCGGACAGGGGGCTGAAGCTTTCTTT.